Each of the 18 T cell receptor beta chains below was sequenced from the same sample in a study of human T cells and chemical hapten exposure. Time point of the sample: patch test 2, 6 weeks after DPC sensitization. Treatment indicated: therapeutic diphenylcyclopropenone sensitization with weekly scalp DPC. From the RACE reads, TCRdb called clonotypes with MiXCR, one entry per CDR3 protein. Of about 80,000 distinct CDR3 sequences listed, roughly 10% are singletons. The specimen was whole blood, collected in connection with sensitization to the hapten diphenylcyclopropenone (DPC). Every receptor here comes from a woman aged 25 to 39 with alopecia areata. Some clones in this sample may be carry-over from other donors' samples.

The genes are TRBV18 and TRBJ2-1; 10 bases line up with TRBD1. CDR3 size: 15 residues. Per the germline V gene, CDR1 is KGHSH and CDR2 is LQKENI. After removal of 8 bases from V and 3 bases from J, the junction contained 7 bases not matched to a gene. The DNA for the CDR3 is TGTGCCAGCCGGCCGGACAGGGGGGGCTACAATGAGCAGTTCTTC. Its translation is CASRPDRGGYNEQFF.

The chain carries TRBV28 and TRBJ2-3; 9 bases agree with TRBD1. The CDR3 covers 16 residues. Trimming removed 1 base from V and 2 bases from J; junction bases left unmatched: 4. CDR1 and CDR2 (germline): MDHEN, SYDVKM. The DNA for the CDR3 is TGTGCCAGCAGTTTATTTGGACAGGGGCACACAGATACGCAGTATTTT. Amino acids: CASSLFGQGHTDTQYF.

This clonotype occurred a few times. V usage is TRBV18 and J usage is TRBJ2-5; 7 bases match TRBD1. Germline-derived CDR1 and CDR2 are KGHSH and LQKENI. The CDR3 has 15 amino acids. V lost 8 bases to trimming and J lost 2 bases; unmatched junction nucleotides: 11. The CDR3 nucleotides are TGTGCCAGCGCGACCGGGACAGCAGAACAAGAGACCCAGTACTTC. It is translated as CASATGTAEQETQYF.

This clonotype was seen many times. This chain links TRBV27 with TRBJ1-6; no clear D. The CDR3 is 14 residues long. Per the germline V gene, CDR1 is MNHEY and CDR2 is SMNVEV (reference sequence). With 7 bases removed from V and 7 bases from J, the gap between germline ends came to 14 bases. In DNA form, the CDR3 reads TGTGCCAGCAAACGGACGAACCCCAATTCACCCCTCCACTTT. Encoded protein: CASKRTNPNSPLHF.

The genes are TRBV6-5 and TRBJ1-2; 9 bases are shared with TRBD1. The CDR3 is made up of 14 amino acids. CDR1 and CDR2 (germline): MNHEY, SVGAGI. The V segment lost 7 bases and the J segment 4 bases; nucleotides outside the gene matches: 7. This CDR3 is CASNPGQGSYGYTF. In DNA, the CDR3 is TGTGCCAGCAACCCAGGACAGGGGAGCTATGGCTACACCTTC.

This clonotype occurred a few times. The chain combines TRBV5-1 with TRBJ2-1, with no clear D. Germline V gene lookup returns CDR1 SGHRS and CDR2 YFSETQ. The CDR3 is 12 residues long. V lost 4 bases and J lost 6, with 8 bases in between. The CDR3: CASSKVFNEQFF. Here the CDR3 DNA reads TGCGCCAGCAGCAAGGTATTCAATGAGCAGTTCTTC.

The sample holds a few counts of this clonotype. The rearrangement joins TRBV20-1 to TRBJ1-5, with D possibly TRBD1 on 5 matching bases. The germline V gene has CDR1 DFQATT and CDR2 SNEGSKA (reference sequence). V gave up 1 base and J gave up 6 bases, with 22 bases separating them. The CDR3 loop spans 17 amino acids. CDR3 residues: CSARAPPLAGQGQPQHF. In DNA form, the CDR3 reads TGCAGTGCTAGAGCCCCACCCCTGGCAGGGCAGGGTCAGCCCCAGCATTTT.

The sample holds a few counts of this clonotype. This sequence joins TRBV4-3 and TRBJ2-1; TRBD1 agrees at 9 bases. V shed 4 bases, J shed 8 bases, and the junction held 3 bases outside the gene matches. The CDR3 runs to 13 residues. CDR1 is LGHNA, CDR2 YSLEER, per germline. The CDR3 spells CASSRDRVDEQFF. The CDR3 bases are TGCGCCAGCAGCCGGGACAGGGTCGATGAGCAGTTCTTC.

This sequence joins TRBV7-8 and TRBJ2-3; 7 positions agree with TRBD1. This CDR3 is built from 17 residues. With 0 bases clipped from V and 4 bases from J, the junction kept 10 bases outside the gene matches. The germline gives CDR1 SGHVS, CDR2 FQNEAQ. CDR3 DNA sequence: TGTGCCAGCAGCTTAGCTGGTGGCAGGGGGATGCCAGATACGCAGTATTTT. It encodes CASSLAGGRGMPDTQYF.

This clonotype was counted at least ten times. This CDR3 is CASSFDRGPAETQYF. The CDR3 DNA reads TGTGCCAGCAGCTTCGACAGGGGGCCCGCGGAGACCCAGTACTTC. The chain has TRBV7-3 and TRBJ2-5, with 10 bases matching TRBD1. This CDR3 region has 15 residues. Trimming cost V 3 bases and J 5 bases; bases outside gene matches: 6. Germline V gives CDR1 SGHTA, CDR2 FQGTGA.

This clonotype was seen many times. The genes are TRBV20-1 and TRBJ1-6, with 10 bases that match TRBD1. The V gene's germline CDR1 is DFQATT and CDR2 SNEGSKA (reference sequence). The CDR3 has 15 residues. Trimming removed 6 bases from V and 8 bases from J; junction bases left unmatched: 10. The CDR3, as DNA: TGCAGTGCATCGGACAGGGGGAAGATGGATTCACCCCTCCACTTT. Amino acids: CSASDRGKMDSPLHF.

This clonotype was seen many times. The genes are TRBV28 and TRBJ1-1; D possibly corresponds to TRBD1 (5 bases). The CDR3 extends over 15 amino acids. V was shortened by 6 bases and J by 5 bases, with 19 bases between the two germline ends. Germline V CDR1 and CDR2: MDHEN, SYDVKM. The CDR3 here is CASRFPGRAGTEAFF. CDR3 sequence (DNA): TGTGCCAGCAGGTTCCCTGGCAGGGCGGGAACTGAAGCTTTCTTT.

The V call is TRBV6-5, the J call TRBJ1-1; TRBD1 matches at 7 bases. This CDR3 comprises 15 residues. The germline CDR1 and CDR2 sequences are MNHEY and SVGAGI. V shed 2 bases and J 4 bases; nucleotides not matched to a gene: 7. The CDR3 bases are TGTGCCAGCAGTTACGGTCGCGGGACAGCCACTGAAGCTTTCTTT. Protein product: CASSYGRGTATEAFF.

This clonotype was seen at least ten times. The V gene is TRBV11-2, the J gene TRBJ2-1; the match to TRBD2 covers 10 bases. The V segment lost 3 bases and the J segment 8 bases; nucleotides outside the gene matches: 10. The germline CDR1 and CDR2 sequences are SGHAT and FQNNGV. The CDR3 sequence is 16 residues long. In nucleotides, the CDR3 is TGTGCCAGCAGCTTGCCCCCCGGGACTAGCGTAGATGAGCAGTTCTTC. The encoded protein is CASSLPPGTSVDEQFF.

This clonotype was seen ten or more times. The V gene is TRBV18, the J gene TRBJ2-1, with 8 bases lining up with TRBD1. Per the germline V gene, CDR1 is KGHSH and CDR2 is LQKENI. Germline trimming cut 3 bases from V and 6 bases from J; bases unmatched to any gene: 7. The CDR3 contains 15 residues. CDR3 sequence reads: CASSPSGQVGNEQFF. CDR3 in DNA: TGTGCCAGCTCACCCTCGGGACAGGTTGGCAATGAGCAGTTCTTC.

The chain joins TRBV2 to TRBJ2-1; D gene uncertain. This CDR3 spans 10 amino acids. With 6 bases removed from V and 5 bases from J, the gap between germline ends came to 2 bases. Germline V gives CDR1 SNHLY, CDR2 FYNNEI. The CDR3 sequence: CASSNNEQFF. The CDR3 bases are TGTGCCAGCAGCAACAATGAGCAGTTCTTC.

This chain connects TRBV12-3 or TRBV12-4 to TRBJ2-4; D uncertain. The CDR3 covers 16 residues. V dropped 2 bases and J dropped 0 bases, with 11 bases sitting between them. The CDR3 nucleotides are TGTGCCAGCAGTTTATCCAGTTTAGGAGCCAAAAACATTCAGTACTTC. It yields the protein CASSLSSLGAKNIQYF.

This clonotype was counted a few times. The CDR3 sequence is CASRRTGRKETQYF. DNA of the CDR3: TGTGCCAGCAGGCGGACAGGGAGAAAAGAGACCCAGTACTTC. The chain employs TRBV3-1 and TRBJ2-5; TRBD1 aligns across 8 bases. Germline assignment: CDR1 LGHDT and CDR2 YNNKEL (reference sequence). Unmatched junction bases numbered 6, after V lost 6 bases and J lost 3 bases. This CDR3 has 14 amino acids.